These 26 T cell receptor beta chains share one sample of origin, sequenced in a study of T cell changes during pregnancy in multiple sclerosis (dated by TCRdb to about 2019). The protocol used for the library was the immunoSEQ multiplex PCR assay. What TCRdb holds here is the immuneACCESS table cut down to in-frame rearrangements. Part of the clones is not present; checked against another copy, under half of the missing clones reflect an unresolved V gene, and the others are unexplained. The sample records 40,000 or so clones, more than 85% of which are singletons. The ten biggest clones cover approximately 8.4% of the sample. The sample here was CD8+ T cells from peripheral blood mononuclear cells, taken before pregnancy. Every receptor here comes from a female donor with multiple sclerosis, enrolled in a pregnancy study.

The chain joins TRBV28 to TRBJ2-3; 11 bases line up with TRBD2. Germline loops: CDR1 MDHEN, CDR2 SYDVKM. The length of the CDR3 is 15 residues. With 4 bases clipped from V and 3 bases from J, the junction kept 3 bases outside the gene matches. The CDR3 nucleotides read TGTGCCAGCAGTTCCATAGCGGGAGGGACAGATACGCAGTATTTT. Translated: CASSSIAGGTDTQYF.

The chain links TRBV6-5 to TRBJ2-1, with 11 nucleotides matching TRBD2. CDR3 length: 13 amino acids. J gave up 10 bases and V 4 bases, and 3 bases lay outside the gene matches. Germline lookup yields CDR1 MNHEY and CDR2 SVGAGI. CDR3 residues: CASSWIAGGEQFF. For the CDR3, the DNA is TGTGCCAGCAGTTGGATAGCGGGAGGGGAGCAGTTCTTC.

The chain joins TRBV5-1 to TRBJ2-3, with D possibly matching TRBD2 (6 bases). V was cut by 6 bases and J by 1 base, with 15 bases left in between. This CDR3 is built from 15 residues. Germline V gene lookup returns CDR1 SGHRS and CDR2 YFSETQ. The CDR3 is CASKEGGPRTDTQYF. Here the CDR3 DNA reads TGCGCCAGCAAGGAGGGAGGTCCCCGCACAGATACGCAGTATTTT.

V gene TRBV6-6 combines with J gene TRBJ2-5; weak D call: TRBD2 (6 bases). Trimming pared 8 bases from V and 5 bases from J, leaving 15 bases between. Germline loops: CDR1 MNHNY, CDR2 SVGAGI (reference sequence). This CDR3 has 13 amino acids. In DNA form, the CDR3 reads TGTGCCAGCGGAAGGAGGGAGGCGGAGACCCAGTACTTC. Translating gives CASGRREAETQYF.

Within the sample, this clone is medium-sized. This rearrangement joins TRBV19 to TRBJ2-3; 10 nucleotides agree with TRBD2. From germline, CDR1 is LNHDA and CDR2 SQIVND (reference sequence). The ends lost 5 bases at V and 1 base at J; junction bases unmatched: 6. The CDR3 is made up of 16 amino acids. As DNA, the CDR3 is TGTGCCAGTAGTTTTCTAGCGGGAGAGGGCACAGATACGCAGTATTTT. Residues: CASSFLAGEGTDTQYF.

CDR3 bases: TGTGCCAGCAGTTTTACGGGTACAAGAGACTACGAGCAGTACTTC. Amino acid sequence: CASSFTGTRDYEQYF. The rearrangement links TRBV27 to TRBJ2-7; D uncertain. Germline CDR1 and CDR2: MNHEY and SMNVEV (reference sequence). The CDR3 is made up of 15 amino acids. V was shortened by 3 bases and J by 3 bases, with 15 bases between the two germline ends.

The gene calls are TRBV7-8 and TRBJ2-1, with TRBD2 matching 11 bases. The CDR3 contains 20 residues. With 1 base clipped from V and 5 bases from J, the junction kept 16 bases outside the gene matches. CDR1 and CDR2 (germline): SGHVS, FQNEAQ. CDR3 region: CASSLVVSGLAGFLDNEQFF. As DNA, the CDR3 is TGTGCCAGCAGCTTAGTGGTTTCTGGACTAGCGGGTTTTCTTGACAATGAGCAGTTCTTC.

The V and J genes are TRBV4-3 and TRBJ2-7; a possible D gene is TRBD2 (5 bases). The CDR3 runs 14 residues. Germline-derived CDR1 and CDR2 are LGHNA and YSLEER. The V end was cut by 3 bases, the J end by 1 base, with 10 bases between. In DNA, the CDR3 is TGCGCCAGCAGCCAGAGTGAGGGTTCCTACGAGCAGTACTTC. It encodes CASSQSEGSYEQYF.

This clone came up once. The chain combines TRBV7-9 with TRBJ2-3; D is possibly TRBD2 (6 bases). Trimming took off 2 bases at V and 1 base at J, with 10 bases between the two ends. Germline V gene lookup returns CDR1 SEHNR and CDR2 FQNEAQ (reference sequence). This CDR3 comprises 15 residues. CDR3 in amino acids: CASSLPGSGTDTQYF. The CDR3 DNA is TGTGCCAGCAGCTTACCCGGGAGTGGCACAGATACGCAGTATTTT.

V gene TRBV11-2 combines with J gene TRBJ2-3; the D gene is possibly TRBD1 (6 bases). Germline CDR1 is SGHAT and CDR2 is FQNNGV. This CDR3 region has 15 residues. V lost 5 bases, J lost 2 bases, and 14 bases lay in between. The CDR3: CASSRLLGHTDTQYF. Written as DNA, the CDR3 is TGTGCCAGCAGCCGTCTTTTGGGACACACAGATACGCAGTATTTT.

This sequence joins TRBV6-1 and TRBJ1-1; maybe TRBD1 (6 bases). The germline V gene has CDR1 MNHNS and CDR2 SASEGT. The V end lost 6 bases, the J end lost 7 bases, and 15 bases lay between the germline ends. CDR3 length: 13 residues. CDR3 sequence reads: CASSFRTAVEAFF. CDR3 nucleotide sequence: TGTGCCAGCAGCTTTAGGACAGCTGTTGAAGCTTTCTTT.

J is TRBJ2-1 and V is TRBV5-5; D perhaps matches TRBD1 (7 bases). The CDR3 loop spans 15 amino acids. The germline V gene encodes CDR1 SGHKS and CDR2 YYEKEE (reference sequence). Trimming stripped 4 bases from V and 4 bases from J, with 15 bases between. CDR3 amino acids: CASSDGGQLYNEQFF. The CDR3 DNA is TGTGCCAGCAGCGACGGGGGACAGCTATACAATGAGCAGTTCTTC.

This sequence joins TRBV29-1 and TRBJ2-3; TRBD2 might be the D (7 bases). V was trimmed by 5 bases and J by 1 base, leaving 10 bases between them. This CDR3 region has 13 residues. Germline CDR1 SQVTM, CDR2 ANQGSEA. CDR3 sequence (DNA): TGCAGCGTTAGGGGGGGAGGCACAGATACGCAGTATTTT. It translates to CSVRGGGTDTQYF.

J is TRBJ2-7 and V is TRBV28, with D hard to call. Germline CDR1 and CDR2: MDHEN and SYDVKM. The CDR3 consists of 12 residues. V lost 5 bases to trimming and J lost 3 bases, with 8 bases between them. The CDR3 loop reads CASSKRGYEQYF. CDR3 in DNA: TGTGCCAGCAGTAAACGAGGCTACGAGCAGTACTTC.

The J gene is TRBJ2-7, the V gene TRBV11-2; 8 bases are shared with TRBD2. Losses at the gene ends were 1 base for V and 3 bases for J; bases not matched to a gene: 5. The germline CDR1 and CDR2 sequences are SGHAT and FQNNGV. The CDR3 is made up of 15 amino acids. CDR3 residues: CASSLVNSGNYEQYF. The CDR3 DNA reads TGTGCCAGCAGCTTAGTGAATAGCGGGAACTACGAGCAGTACTTC. The full variable domain, in which reference TRBV11-2 and TRBJ2-7 provide the parts outside the CDR3, is EAGVAQSPRYKIIEKRQSVAFWCNPISGHATLYWYQQILGQGPKLLIQFQNNGVVDDSQLPKDRFSAERLKGVDSTLKIQPAKLEDSAVYLCASSLVNSGNYEQYFGPGTRLTVT.

The chain recombines TRBV6-6 with TRBJ2-1, with 10 bases identical to TRBD2. Losses at the gene ends were 5 bases for V and 4 bases for J; bases not matched to a gene: 5. CDR3 length: 15 amino acids. Looked up from germline, CDR1 is MNHNY and CDR2 is SVGAGI (reference sequence). CDR3 in amino acids: CASSKTSGPYNEQFF. The CDR3, as DNA: TGTGCCAGCAGTAAGACTAGCGGGCCTTACAATGAGCAGTTCTTC.

This chain uses TRBV10-3 with TRBJ2-1; a possible D gene is TRBD1 (6 bases). In germline, CDR1 is ENHRY, CDR2 SYGVKD. This CDR3 region has 20 residues. With 4 bases removed from V and 0 bases from J, the gap between germline ends came to 25 bases. CDR3 residues: CAISAPVQGARRSSYNEQFF. DNA of the CDR3: TGTGCCATCAGTGCCCCTGTACAGGGAGCCAGGAGGAGCTCCTACAATGAGCAGTTCTTC.

The CDR3 DNA sequence: TGTGCCAGCAGTTTATCGAGGGGAGGGAACTATGGCTACACCTTC. It is translated as CASSLSRGGNYGYTF. The chain links TRBV27 to TRBJ1-2; tentative D call: TRBD1 (5 bases). The CDR3 runs 15 residues. Germline-derived CDR1 and CDR2 are MNHEY and SMNVEV (reference sequence). V lost 0 bases and J lost 2, with 10 bases in between.

The CDR3 is CASSGAGGANVLTF. The DNA for the CDR3 is TGTGCCAGCAGCGGGGCGGGAGGGGCCAACGTCCTGACTTTC. The chain carries TRBV9 and TRBJ2-6, with TRBD2 as a possible D gene (6 bases). Trimming pared 3 bases from V and 4 bases from J, leaving 8 bases between. The length of the CDR3 is 14 residues. The germline V gene encodes CDR1 SGDLS and CDR2 YYNGEE. Using reference TRBV9 and TRBJ2-6 for the parts outside the CDR3, the full variable domain is DSGVTQTPKHLITATGQRVTLRCSPRSGDLSVYWYQQSLDQGLQFLIQYYNGEERAKGNILERFSAQQFPDLHSELNLSSLELGDSALYFCASSGAGGANVLTFGAGSRLTVL.

This clone was counted between two and nine times. The chain has TRBV4-2 and TRBJ1-1; D possibly corresponds to TRBD1 (5 bases). Germline CDR1 LGHNA, CDR2 YNFKEQ. CDR3 length equals 14 residues. V was cut by 0 bases and J by 10 bases, with 15 bases left in between. The DNA of the CDR3 is TGTGCCAGCAGCCAAGATCCACAGGTAACCGCAGCTTTCTTT. As protein: CASSQDPQVTAAFF.

This chain connects TRBV19 to TRBJ2-2, with TRBD2 matching 7 bases. J gave up 7 bases and V 7 bases, and 6 bases lay outside the gene matches. This CDR3 spans 13 amino acids. Germline V CDR1 and CDR2: LNHDA, SQIVND (reference sequence). CDR3 region: CASMESGVGELFF. In DNA form, the CDR3 reads TGTGCCAGTATGGAGAGCGGGGTCGGGGAGCTGTTTTTT.

The V and J genes are TRBV11-2 and TRBJ2-1; 7 nucleotides agree with TRBD2. The CDR3 extends over 16 amino acids. With V trimmed by 0 bases and J by 0 bases, 2 bases remained unmatched. Per germline, CDR1 SGHAT and CDR2 FQNNGV. This CDR3 reads CASSLEGGSSYNEQFF. The CDR3 nucleotides are TGTGCCAGCAGCTTAGAGGGCGGGAGCTCCTACAATGAGCAGTTCTTC.

This chain uses TRBV9 with TRBJ2-2; D possibly corresponds to TRBD1 (5 bases). The CDR3 is made up of 15 amino acids. Per germline, CDR1 SGDLS and CDR2 YYNGEE. The V gene lost 3 bases and the J gene lost 0 bases, with 9 bases spanning the gap. The CDR3 region is CASSGQRSNTGELFF. The CDR3 DNA follows: TGTGCCAGCAGCGGACAGCGATCGAACACCGGGGAGCTGTTTTTT.

V gene TRBV7-6 combines with J gene TRBJ2-1, with 13 bases aligning to TRBD2. This CDR3 contains 19 residues. Germline lookup yields CDR1 SGHVS and CDR2 FNYEAQ. Unmatched junction bases numbered 9, after V lost 0 bases and J lost 4 bases. The CDR3 DNA is TGTGCCAGCAGCTTAGCGCGATTTACTAGCGGGGGGGGATACAATGAGCAGTTCTTC. It yields the protein CASSLARFTSGGGYNEQFF.

V usage is TRBV28 and J usage is TRBJ2-3, with D tentatively TRBD2 (6 bases). Germline CDR1 reads MDHEN; CDR2 reads SYDVKM. Trimming left V 6 bases short and J 2 bases short, with 18 bases between. This CDR3 is built from 16 residues. The CDR3, as DNA: TGTGCCAGCAGCTGGGCGGGGACGATCCCCACAGATACGCAGTATTTT. This encodes CASSWAGTIPTDTQYF.

The V call is TRBV6-5, the J call TRBJ1-1; D is undetermined. The CDR3 is 13 amino acids. The ends were cut back, 2 bases at V and 5 bases at J, with 9 bases in the middle. Per germline, CDR1 MNHEY and CDR2 SVGAGI. The CDR3 here is CASSYVGGTEAFF. The CDR3 DNA follows: TGTGCCAGCAGTTACGTTGGAGGTACTGAAGCTTTCTTT.